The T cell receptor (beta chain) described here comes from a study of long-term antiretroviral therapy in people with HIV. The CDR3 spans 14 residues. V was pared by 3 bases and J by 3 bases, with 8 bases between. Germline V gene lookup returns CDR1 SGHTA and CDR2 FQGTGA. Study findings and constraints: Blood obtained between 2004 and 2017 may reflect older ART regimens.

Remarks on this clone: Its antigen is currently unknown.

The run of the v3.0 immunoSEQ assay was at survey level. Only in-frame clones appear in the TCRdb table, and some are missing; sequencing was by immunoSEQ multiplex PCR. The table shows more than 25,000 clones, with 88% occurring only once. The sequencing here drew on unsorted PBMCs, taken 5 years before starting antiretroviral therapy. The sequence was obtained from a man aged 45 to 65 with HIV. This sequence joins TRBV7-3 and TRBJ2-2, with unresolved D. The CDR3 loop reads CASSLRVDTGELFF. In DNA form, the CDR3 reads TGTGCCAGCAGCTTGAGAGTCGACACCGGGGAGCTGTTTTTT.